The 2 T cell receptor beta chains in this list originate from one sample, sequenced in a study of T cell repertoires in cytomegalovirus infection. MiXCR, applied by TCRdb to the reads, yields one record per CDR3 protein. The table records under 200,000 distinct CDR3 sequences, more than 9% of them present only once. The source material was PBMCs. The source of these receptors is a human donor in good health (CMV status not recorded). Some clones in this sample may be carry-over from other donors' samples.

This clonotype was seen at least ten times. The J gene is TRBJ1-2, the V gene TRBV28; D unclear. CDR3 length equals 13 residues. Trimming took 8 bases from V and 6 from J, leaving 16 bases between them. CDR1 and CDR2 from the germline V gene are MDHEN and SYDVKM. CDR3 bases: TGTGCCAGCTTAGGGAGGGCCGGGAATGGCTACACCTTC. The encoded protein is CASLGRAGNGYTF.

In this sample, this clonotype turned up many times. This sequence joins TRBV12-5 and TRBJ2-3, with TRBD1 matching 8 bases. CDR3 length: 18 residues. Germline V gene lookup returns CDR1 LGHNT and CDR2 FRNRAP. J was trimmed by 0 bases and V by 0 bases; bases with no gene match: 8. The CDR3 loop is CASGLVRTGHFSTDTQYF. CDR3 nucleotides: TGTGCTAGTGGTTTGGTAAGGACAGGGCACTTTAGCACAGATACGCAGTATTTT.